The entry below gives a single TCR beta chain sequence along with its context. Antigen specificity is unknown. Germline V gene sequence: CDR1 MDHEN, CDR2 SYDVKM. V lost 4 bases, J lost 8 bases, and 9 bases stayed unmatched. The CDR3 extends over 16 amino acids. Reverse transcription of all isolated RNA meant that expressed TCRB transcripts were sequenced. Using immunoSEQ multiplex PCR, the repertoire was profiled, and TCRdb retains in-frame clones only, with some absent. The table has about 240,000 clones, around 26% seen once; the top ten hold 3% to 4%. The sample comes from a study of beta chain features in type 1 diabetes. Notes on the study in general: There was no resolution here of whether HLA type influences TCRB rearrangement. Fewer insertions but more deletions were seen at VDJ junctions in type 1 diabetes patients. All four CD4+ subsets from Type 1 diabetes patients carried moderately but significantly shorter TCRB CDR3s.

The chain carries TRBV28 and TRBJ2-1; 12 bases match TRBD2. The material sequenced was central memory CD4+ T cells from blood. The TCR was taken from a man aged 25-45 years in good health. The CDR3 DNA reads as TGTGCCAGCAGTTCGACGTCGACTAGCGGGAGTTATGAGCAGTTCTTC. Translation: CASSSTSTSGSYEQFF. The full variable domain, in which reference TRBV28 and TRBJ2-1 provide the parts outside the CDR3, is DVKVTQSSRYLVKRTGEKVFLECVQDMDHENMFWYRQDPGLGLRLIYFSYDVKMKEKGDIPEGYSVSREKKERFSLILESASTNQTSMYLCASSSTSTSGSYEQFFGPGTRLTVL.